This TCR beta chain came from a study of shared clonotypes between healthy human individuals. CDR1 is MNHEY and CDR2 is SMNVEV in the germline V gene (reference sequence). CDR3 length: 15 amino acids. Trimming took 5 bases from V and 8 from J; bases not matched to a gene: 12. Donors, without exception, were Caucasian adults residing in Nashville, Tennessee. At a deep level, the assay was run. Sequencing used immunoSEQ multiplex PCR; TCRdb keeps in-frame clones, though not all of them. The table has a few hundred thousand clones, 70% to 80% seen once; the top ten hold more than 10%. The sample holds one count of this clone. Its target is not known. Study conclusions and caveats: Apart from blood, nothing was sampled; tissue repertoires likely differ.

This clonotype was obtained from a middle-aged woman in good health. Some clones in this sample may be carry-over from other donors' samples. Sequenced sample: PBMCs. The gene calls are TRBV27 and TRBJ2-1; 7 bases line up with TRBD2. This chain's CDR3 is CASSHKRELSDEQFF. The CDR3 DNA reads TGTGCCAGCAGTCACAAGCGGGAACTCAGCGATGAGCAGTTCTTC.